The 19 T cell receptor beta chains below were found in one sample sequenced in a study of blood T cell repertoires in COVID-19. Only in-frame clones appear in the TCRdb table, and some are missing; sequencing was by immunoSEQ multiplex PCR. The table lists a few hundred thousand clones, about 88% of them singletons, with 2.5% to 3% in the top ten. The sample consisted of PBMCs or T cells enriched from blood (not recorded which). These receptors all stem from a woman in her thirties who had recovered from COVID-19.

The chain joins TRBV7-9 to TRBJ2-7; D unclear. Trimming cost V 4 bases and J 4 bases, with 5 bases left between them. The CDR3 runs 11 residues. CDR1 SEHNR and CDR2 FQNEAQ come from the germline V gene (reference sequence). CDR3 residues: CASSSEYEQYF. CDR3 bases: TGTGCCAGCAGCTCGGAGTACGAGCAGTACTTC. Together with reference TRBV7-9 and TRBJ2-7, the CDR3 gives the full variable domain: DTGVSQNPRHKITKRGQNVTFRCDPISEHNRLYWYRQTLGQGPEFLTYFQNEAQLEKSRLLSDRFSAERPKGSFSTLEIQRTEQGDSAMYLCASSSEYEQYFGPGTRLTVT.

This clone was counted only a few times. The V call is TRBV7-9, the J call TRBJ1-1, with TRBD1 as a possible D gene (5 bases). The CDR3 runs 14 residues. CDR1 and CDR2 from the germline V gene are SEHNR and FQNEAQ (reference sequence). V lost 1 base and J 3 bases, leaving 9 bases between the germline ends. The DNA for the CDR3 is TGTGCCAGCAGCTTAGAGACAGCGTACACTGAAGCTTTCTTT. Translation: CASSLETAYTEAFF.

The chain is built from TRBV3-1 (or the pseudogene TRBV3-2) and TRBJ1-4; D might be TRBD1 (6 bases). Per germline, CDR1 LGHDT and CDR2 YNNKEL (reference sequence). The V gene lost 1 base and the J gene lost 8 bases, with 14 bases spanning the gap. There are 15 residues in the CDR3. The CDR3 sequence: CASSQGQAVGEKLFF. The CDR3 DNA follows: TGTGCCAGCAGCCAAGGACAGGCGGTGGGGGAAAAACTGTTTTTT.

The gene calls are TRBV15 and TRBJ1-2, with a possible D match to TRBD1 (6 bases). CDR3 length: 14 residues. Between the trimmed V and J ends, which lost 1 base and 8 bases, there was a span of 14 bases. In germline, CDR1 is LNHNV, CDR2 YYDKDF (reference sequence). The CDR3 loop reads CATSRVGDTWGYTF. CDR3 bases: TGTGCCACCAGCAGAGTAGGGGACACTTGGGGCTACACCTTC.

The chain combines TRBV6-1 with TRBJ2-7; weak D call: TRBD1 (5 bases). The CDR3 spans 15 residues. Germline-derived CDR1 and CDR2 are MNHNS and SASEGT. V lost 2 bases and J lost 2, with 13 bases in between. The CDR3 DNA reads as TGTGCCAGCAGTGAATGGGGCAGCACCACCTACGAGCAGTACTTC. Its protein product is CASSEWGSTTYEQYF.

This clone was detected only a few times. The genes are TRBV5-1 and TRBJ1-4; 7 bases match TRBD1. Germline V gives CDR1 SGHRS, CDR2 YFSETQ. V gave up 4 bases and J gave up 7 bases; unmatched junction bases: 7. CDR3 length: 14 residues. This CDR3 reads CASSPRGNGEKLFF. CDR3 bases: TGCGCCAGCAGCCCCAGGGGGAATGGTGAAAAACTGTTTTTT.

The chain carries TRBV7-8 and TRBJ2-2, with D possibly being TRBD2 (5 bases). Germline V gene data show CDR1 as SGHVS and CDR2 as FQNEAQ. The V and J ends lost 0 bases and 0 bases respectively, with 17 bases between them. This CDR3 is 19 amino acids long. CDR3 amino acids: CASSLAPFTGITNTGELFF. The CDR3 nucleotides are TGTGCCAGCAGCTTAGCGCCTTTCACGGGGATAACGAACACCGGGGAGCTGTTTTTT.

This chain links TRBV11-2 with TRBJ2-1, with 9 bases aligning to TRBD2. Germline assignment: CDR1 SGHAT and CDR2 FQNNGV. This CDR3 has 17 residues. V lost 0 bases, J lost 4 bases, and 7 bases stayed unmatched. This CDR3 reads CASSLDSASGTYNEQFF. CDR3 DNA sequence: TGTGCCAGCAGCTTAGATTCGGCTAGCGGGACATACAATGAGCAGTTCTTC.

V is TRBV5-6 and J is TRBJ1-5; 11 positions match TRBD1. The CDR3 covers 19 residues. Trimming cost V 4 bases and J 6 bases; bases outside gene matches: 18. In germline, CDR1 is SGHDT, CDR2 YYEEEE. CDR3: CASSQGTGGSPRESQPQHF. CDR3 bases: TGTGCCAGCAGCCAGGGGACAGGGGGTTCCCCCCGCGAATCTCAGCCCCAGCATTTT. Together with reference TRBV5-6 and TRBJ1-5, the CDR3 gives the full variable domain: DAGVTQSPTHLIKTRGQQVTLRCSPKSGHDTVSWYQQALGQGPQFIFQYYEEEERQRGNFPDRFSGHQFPNYSSELNVNALLLGDSALYLCASSQGTGGSPRESQPQHFGDGTRLSIL.

In nucleotides, the CDR3 is TGCGCCAGCAGCTTGGCTTTTGCTAGGGACAATGACCTCTCTGGGGCCAACGTCCTGACTTTC. Its protein is CASSLAFARDNDLSGANVLTF. This rearrangement joins TRBV5-1 to TRBJ2-6, with D perhaps matching TRBD1 (6 bases). The CDR3 length is 21 residues. The germline CDR1 and CDR2 sequences are SGHRS and YFSETQ. V lost 0 bases to trimming and J lost 0 bases, with 22 bases between them.

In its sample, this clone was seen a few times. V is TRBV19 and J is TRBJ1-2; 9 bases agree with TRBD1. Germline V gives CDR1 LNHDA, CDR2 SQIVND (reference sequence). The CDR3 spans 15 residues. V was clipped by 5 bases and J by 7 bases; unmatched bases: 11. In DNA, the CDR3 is TGTGCCAGTAGTCTCCCGGGACAGGGACCCTCTGGCTACACCTTC. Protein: CASSLPGQGPSGYTF.

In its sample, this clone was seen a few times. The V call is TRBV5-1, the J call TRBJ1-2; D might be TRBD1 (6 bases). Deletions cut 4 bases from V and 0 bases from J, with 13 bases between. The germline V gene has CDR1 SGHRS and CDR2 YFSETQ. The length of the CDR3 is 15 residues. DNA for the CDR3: TGCGCCAGCAGCCGAGGACAGAGCTCTAACTATGGCTACACCTTC. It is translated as CASSRGQSSNYGYTF.

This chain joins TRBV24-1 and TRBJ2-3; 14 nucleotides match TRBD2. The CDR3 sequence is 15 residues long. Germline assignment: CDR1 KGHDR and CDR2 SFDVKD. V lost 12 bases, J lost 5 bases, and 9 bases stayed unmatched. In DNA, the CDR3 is TGTGCCGCAGGCGGGACTAGCGGGAGAAAAGATACGCAGTATTTT. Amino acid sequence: CAAGGTSGRKDTQYF.

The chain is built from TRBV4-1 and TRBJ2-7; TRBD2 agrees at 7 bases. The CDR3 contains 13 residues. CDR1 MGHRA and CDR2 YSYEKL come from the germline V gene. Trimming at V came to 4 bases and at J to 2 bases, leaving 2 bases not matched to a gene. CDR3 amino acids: CASSPGLAYEQYF. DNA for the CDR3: TGCGCCAGCAGCCCTGGACTAGCCTACGAGCAGTACTTC.

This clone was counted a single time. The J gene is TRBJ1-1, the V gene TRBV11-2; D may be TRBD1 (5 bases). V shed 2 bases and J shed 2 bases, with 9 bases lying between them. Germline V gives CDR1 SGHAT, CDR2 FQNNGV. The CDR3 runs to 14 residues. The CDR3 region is CASSLRQSNTEAFF. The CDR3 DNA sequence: TGTGCCAGCAGCTTAAGACAGTCTAACACTGAAGCTTTCTTT.

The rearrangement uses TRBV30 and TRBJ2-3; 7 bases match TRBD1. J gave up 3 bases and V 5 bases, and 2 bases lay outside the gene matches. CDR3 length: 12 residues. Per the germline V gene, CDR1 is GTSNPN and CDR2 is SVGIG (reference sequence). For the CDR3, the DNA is TGTGCCTGGGACAGGGTAACAGATACGCAGTATTTT. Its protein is CAWDRVTDTQYF.

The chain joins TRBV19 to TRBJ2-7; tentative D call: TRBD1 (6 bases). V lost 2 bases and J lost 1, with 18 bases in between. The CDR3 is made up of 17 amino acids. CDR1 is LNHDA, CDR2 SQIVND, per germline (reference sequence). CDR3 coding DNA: TGTGCCAGTAGTATAAGAGGGGACAACTTATTTTCCTACGAGCAGTACTTC. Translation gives CASSIRGDNLFSYEQYF.

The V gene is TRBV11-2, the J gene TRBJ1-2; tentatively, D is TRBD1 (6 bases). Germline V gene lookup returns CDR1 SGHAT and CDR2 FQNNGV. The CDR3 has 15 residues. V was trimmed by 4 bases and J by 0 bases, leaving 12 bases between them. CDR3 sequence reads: CASSSTGHTNYGYTF. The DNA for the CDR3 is TGTGCCAGCAGCTCAACAGGGCATACTAACTATGGCTACACCTTC.

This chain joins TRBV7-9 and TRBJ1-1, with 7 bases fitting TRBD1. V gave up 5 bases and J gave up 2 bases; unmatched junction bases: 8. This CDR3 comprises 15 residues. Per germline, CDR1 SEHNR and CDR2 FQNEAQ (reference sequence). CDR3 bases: TGTGCCAGCAGCCTAAGACAGGGTGGTAACACTGAAGCTTTCTTT. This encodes CASSLRQGGNTEAFF.